These T cell receptor beta chains were read from a single sample in a study of blood T cell repertoires in COVID-19. The data were produced by immunoSEQ multiplex PCR, yet TCRdb's version contains in-frame clones alone and is incomplete. The sample comprises 90,000 to 120,000 clones, around 92% of which are singletons, and roughly 4.9% rests with the top ten. The specimen sequenced was peripheral blood. The source is a middle-aged man with active or convalescent COVID-19. Each CDR3 is given with its conserved first and last residue. Fields, in order: V gene, CDR3 length, D gene, J gene, clone size, CDR3 DNA, CDR3 protein. The D gene is left open where the match is weak. Not every row has a clone size; where given, it reads once, few, many or a size class.

TRBV3-1/TRBV3-2,15,NA,TRBJ1-2,NA,TGTGCCAGCAGCCAGGGGGCAGGAGCTAACTATGGCTACACCTTC,CASSQGAGANYGYTF
TRBV28,15,TRBD2,TRBJ2-7,NA,TGTGCCAGCAGTTTAGGTAGCGGGAGCTCCTACGAGCAGTACTTC,CASSLGSGSSYEQYF
TRBV10-1,14,TRBD2,TRBJ2-7,NA,TGCGCCAGCGAGAATAGCGGGACTTATCATCGGGCGTACTTC,CASENSGTYHRAYF
TRBV19,12,NA,TRBJ1-1,NA,TGTGCCAGTAGCATCGCAGGGACTGAAGCTTTCTTT,CASSIAGTEAFF
TRBV9,18,NA,TRBJ1-3,NA,TGTGCCAGCAGCGTAGCTCCGACAGGTGCAAGCTCTGGAAACACCATATATTTT,CASSVAPTGASSGNTIYF
TRBV9,14,NA,TRBJ1-3,NA,TGTGCCAGCACACCCCAGGGCTCTGGAAACACCATATATTTT,CASTPQGSGNTIYF
TRBV5-8,16,NA,TRBJ2-1,NA,TGTGCCAGCAGCTCCCTAGGGGGAAGCTCCTACAATGAGCAGTTCTTC,CASSSLGGSSYNEQFF
TRBV6-1,15,TRBD1,TRBJ2-3,NA,TGTGCCAGCAGTGAACCCGGGACAGGGAAAGACACGCAGTATTTT,CASSEPGTGKDTQYF
TRBV5-6,15,NA,TRBJ2-2,NA,TGTGCCAGCAGCTTAAGCGCGGGGTACACCGGGGAGCTGTTTTTT,CASSLSAGYTGELFF
TRBV6-5,16,NA,TRBJ1-1,NA,TGTGCCAGCAGTTTACTTTTAGGGGACATGGGCACTGAAGCTTTCTTT,CASSLLLGDMGTEAFF
TRBV28,13,NA,TRBJ2-3,NA,TGTGCCAGCAGTTCCCCTAGTAAAGATACGCAGTATTTT,CASSSPSKDTQYF
TRBV7-2,15,TRBD1,TRBJ1-2,NA,TGTGCCAGCAGCTTACCCCGACAGGGGGCCGATGGCTACACCTTC,CASSLPRQGADGYTF
TRBV3-1/TRBV3-2,16,TRBD2,TRBJ2-3,NA,TGTGCCAGCACCCTCTCTAGCGGCTCTAGCACAGATACGCAGTATTTT,CASTLSSGSSTDTQYF
TRBV27,15,TRBD1,TRBJ1-6,NA,TGTGCCAGCAGTACACCGGACAGGGGAGGCTCACCCCTCCACTTT,CASSTPDRGGSPLHF
TRBV24-1,15,TRBD2,TRBJ2-1,few,TGTGCCACCAGTGATTTCCCGGGGGGTGGTAATGAGCAGTTCTTC,CATSDFPGGGNEQFF
TRBV7-3,14,NA,TRBJ1-3,NA,TGTGCCAGCAGCTTAGACAGCTCTGGAAACACCATATATTTT,CASSLDSSGNTIYF
TRBV4-1,15,NA,TRBJ1-1,NA,TGCGCCAGCAGCCAACCCTTTACTGAGAGCACTGAAGCTTTCTTT,CASSQPFTESTEAFF
TRBV7-8,17,TRBD1,TRBJ2-5,NA,TGTGCCAGCAGCGCCGTAGCACAGGGGGAAAACGGGGAGACCCAGTACTTC,CASSAVAQGENGETQYF
TRBV5-5,16,NA,TRBJ1-1,NA,TGTGCCAGCAGCTTCCAACCCGCTGGAGGGGCCACTGAAGCTTTCTTT,CASSFQPAGGATEAFF
TRBV19,15,TRBD2,TRBJ2-3,NA,TGTGCCAGTAGCCCCGGACTAGCGGACACAGATACGCAGTATTTT,CASSPGLADTDTQYF
TRBV19,13,NA,TRBJ2-7,NA,TGTGCCAGTAGTTCTACGGGTCCCTACGAGCAGTACTTC,CASSSTGPYEQYF
TRBV18,17,TRBD2,TRBJ2-2,NA,TGTGCCAGCTCACCGAGACTAGCGGGACAGTACACCGGGGAGCTGTTTTTT,CASSPRLAGQYTGELFF
TRBV6-5,15,NA,TRBJ2-7,NA,TGTGCCAGCAGGGTTGGACAGACAACCTCCTACGAGCAGTACTTC,CASRVGQTTSYEQYF
TRBV6-5,15,TRBD1,TRBJ2-1,once,TGTGCCAGCCAGGGACAGGGAATCTCCTACAATGAGCAGTTCTTC,CASQGQGISYNEQFF
TRBV5-1,14,NA,TRBJ2-3,NA,TGCGCCAGCAGCTTGGGGACTACTACAGATACGCAGTATTTT,CASSLGTTTDTQYF
TRBV5-8,15,NA,TRBJ2-3,once,TGTGCCAGTTCAGAGTACGGGGGTAACACAGATACGCAGTATTTT,CASSEYGGNTDTQYF
TRBV12-3/TRBV12-4,13,TRBD1,TRBJ1-2,NA,TGTGCCAGCAGCCGACAGGGTGGCTATGGCTACACCTTC,CASSRQGGYGYTF
TRBV28,16,NA,TRBJ1-3,NA,TGTGCCAGCAGTTCATACCCATCGGGGGTACAAAACACCATATATTTT,CASSSYPSGVQNTIYF
TRBV20-1,11,NA,TRBJ2-7,NA,TGCAGTGCTAGATCTAATTCCGAGCAGTACTTC,CSARSNSEQYF
TRBV7-8,15,NA,TRBJ2-2,NA,TGTGCCAGCAGCCGAACGACAGCGAACACCGGGGAGCTGTTTTTT,CASSRTTANTGELFF
TRBV15,15,TRBD2,TRBJ2-7,NA,TGTGCCACCAGCACCGGACTAGCGGGGGACTACGAGCAGTACTTC,CATSTGLAGDYEQYF
TRBV30,14,NA,TRBJ1-1,NA,TGTGCCTGGAGTGTCGGGGCAGGAGGGACTGAAGCTTTCTTT,CAWSVGAGGTEAFF
TRBV7-8,15,TRBD1,TRBJ1-1,NA,TGTGCCAGCAGCCCCGAGGACAGGGGAGACACTGAAGCTTTCTTT,CASSPEDRGDTEAFF
TRBV4-3,14,NA,TRBJ2-2,NA,TGCGCCAGCAGCCGGACAATTAACACCGGGGAGCTGTTTTTT,CASSRTINTGELFF
TRBV28,17,NA,TRBJ2-4,once,TGTGCCAGCAGTTGGTCAGGACTTCCGTTAGCCAAAAACATTCAGTACTTC,CASSWSGLPLAKNIQYF
TRBV14,16,NA,TRBJ1-2,NA,TGTGCCAGCAGCCGATGGGGTGGTGCAGGAGGTGGAGGCTACACCTTC,CASSRWGGAGGGGYTF
TRBV5-1,14,NA,TRBJ1-2,NA,TGCGCCAGCAGCCGGACATCCACCAGTAATGGCTACACCTTC,CASSRTSTSNGYTF
TRBV5-1,15,NA,TRBJ2-3,NA,TGCGCCAGCAGCTTGAAACAGGCTCTCACAGATACGCAGTATTTT,CASSLKQALTDTQYF
TRBV3-1/TRBV3-2,15,NA,TRBJ1-6,NA,TGTGCCAGCAGCCAAGTCGGGGAAAGTAATTCACCCCTCCACTTT,CASSQVGESNSPLHF
TRBV4-3,15,TRBD1,TRBJ1-6,few,TGCGCCAGCAGCGCCACGGGACAGAGTAATTCACCCCTCCACTTT,CASSATGQSNSPLHF
TRBV10-1,13,TRBD1,TRBJ1-2,NA,TGCGCCAGCAGTAACAGGGGGACCTATGGCTACACCTTC,CASSNRGTYGYTF
TRBV7-9,16,TRBD1,TRBJ1-4,NA,TGTGCCAGCAGCTCGATAACAGGGGCGCTAAATGAAAAACTGTTTTTT,CASSSITGALNEKLFF
TRBV7-2,13,TRBD1,TRBJ1-2,NA,TGTGCCAGCAACATCCAGGGGGCCTATGGCTACACCTTC,CASNIQGAYGYTF
TRBV2,12,NA,TRBJ1-1,NA,TGTGCCAGCAGTGTCTACGGGTCCGAAGCTTTCTTT,CASSVYGSEAFF
TRBV28,14,TRBD1,TRBJ1-6,NA,TGTGCCAGCGGCAACCACAGGGGCAATTCACCCCTCCACTTT,CASGNHRGNSPLHF
TRBV4-1,14,NA,TRBJ2-7,NA,TGCGCCAGCAGCCATGACACCTTATCTTACGAGCAGTACTTC,CASSHDTLSYEQYF